This note documents a single T cell receptor (beta chain) sequence. Its antigen is unknown. Sequencing libraries of naive CD8 cells derived from around 20,000 to 1,000,000 sorted cells with 10%, 30% or 50% RNA. Library preparation followed earlier protocols using designated TCR primers. TCRdb reprocessed the PCR reads via MiXCR and lists one record per CDR3 protein. The sample consists of more than 300,000 distinct CDR3 sequences, about a fifth of them appearing once. This record comes from a study of molecular identifiers for immune sequencing clone quantification. Study conclusions and caveats: In CMV-specific effectors, clones above 20 copies held over 99% of molecules; naive, under 1%.

With 1 base removed from V and 7 bases from J, the gap between germline ends came to 11 bases. The CDR3 sequence is 13 residues long. CDR1 and CDR2 from the germline V gene are MDHEN and SYDVKM. This TCR was recovered from a human donor in good health. Some libraries in this study had Jurkat cell RNA spiked in. Sequencing input: naive CD8+ T cells from blood, with Jurkat cell RNA spiked in. Subset defined: FACS-sorted CD8+CD4-CCR7+CD45RA+ naive T cells. The chain uses TRBV28 and TRBJ2-7; tentatively, D is TRBD1 (5 bases). As DNA, the CDR3 is TGTGCCAGCAGTTTATTTCAGGGTGGAGAGCAGTACTTC. This gives the protein CASSLFQGGEQYF.